This T cell receptor (beta chain) stems from a study of prognosis after radiotherapy for stage I lung cancer. Study as a whole: Among the patients, several had squamous cell carcinoma and eleven to twelve had adenocarcinoma. Nobody among the patients got concurrent therapy with stereotactic body radiotherapy.

Germline CDR1 ENHRY, CDR2 SYGVKD. This CDR3 spans 15 amino acids. Trimming at V came to 4 bases and at J to 0 bases, leaving 5 bases not matched to a gene. Template was genomic DNA; TCR beta CDR3 amplified in two multiplex PCR rounds. Primers were specific to each TRBV and TRBJ gene in first-round PCR. Each CDR3 protein is one row after TCRdb ran MiXCR on the multiplex PCR reads. The table records 30,000 to 40,000 distinct CDR3 sequences, approximately 29% of them present only once. In this sample, this clonotype turned up many times. The chain employs TRBV10-3 and TRBJ2-7; TRBD2 aligns across 8 bases. This clonotype was sampled from a donor aged 50 or older with non-small cell lung cancer. The sequencing used PBMCs, collected before or after stereotactic body radiation therapy (not recorded which). CDR3 in DNA: TGTGCCATCAGTGGGGAGCGGGGGACCTCCTACGAGCAGTACTTC. This codes for CAISGERGTSYEQYF.